This T cell receptor beta chain was sequenced in a study of blood T cell repertoires in COVID-19. Study-wide background: From the United States, Italy and Spain came samples of acute and convalescent COVID-19. T cells, B-cell-depleted T cells, or PBMCs supplied cDNA or gDNA.

Study members were between 18 and 89 years old and lived in 24 US regions. The J segment lost 4 bases and the V segment lost 3 bases, leaving 11 bases of the junction unmatched. The CDR3 spans 18 residues. Looked up from germline, CDR1 is LNHNV and CDR2 is YYDKDF (reference sequence). This table comes from immunoSEQ multiplex PCR, and its TCRdb copy is limited to in-frame clones, with some not included. The sample lists 400,000 to 550,000 clones, approximately 90% occurring once. The gene calls are TRBV15 and TRBJ2-2; 10 nucleotides match TRBD1. The source is a woman in her late teens or twenties with acute COVID-19. Specimen: PBMCs or T cells enriched from blood (not recorded which). Here the CDR3 DNA reads TGTGCCACCAGCAGTCGACTTGGGACAGGGGTGGTCACCGGGGAGCTGTTTTTT. This sequence encodes CATSSRLGTGVVTGELFF. The full variable domain, its missing parts supplied by reference TRBV15 and TRBJ2-2, is DAMVIQNPRYQVTQFGKPVTLSCSQTLNHNVMYWYQQKSSQAPKLLFHYYDKDFNNEADTPDNFQSRRPNTSFCFLDIRSPGLGDTAMYLCATSSRLGTGVVTGELFFGEGSRLTVL.